Listed here are 19 T cell receptor beta chains from one sample, sequenced in a study of T cells after yellow fever vaccination. TCRdb reprocessed the 5' RACE reads with MiXCR, giving one entry per CDR3 protein. The sample lists some 550,000 distinct CDR3 sequences; about a fifth were seen once. The sequences come from PBMCs, collected 15 days after the yellow fever booster vaccination. All receptors derive from a man aged 30 to 39 who received the YFV17D yellow fever vaccine.

This rearrangement joins TRBV4-3 to TRBJ2-1; 12 bases match TRBD2. Germline CDR1 reads LGHNA; CDR2 reads YSLEER. J was trimmed by 8 bases and V by 5 bases; bases with no gene match: 7. The CDR3 is 15 amino acids. The CDR3 loop reads CASSSRLAGVDEQFF. CDR3 bases: TGCGCCAGCAGCTCAAGACTAGCGGGAGTGGATGAGCAGTTCTTC.

The CDR3 nucleotides read TGCGCCAGCAGTAACACAGGGGGCGGAGTGACCCAGTACTTC. Protein product: CASSNTGGGVTQYF. V and J are TRBV5-1 and TRBJ2-5; 9 bases are shared with TRBD1. CDR1 is SGHRS, CDR2 YFSETQ, per germline. This CDR3 has 14 amino acids. The J segment lost 7 bases and the V segment lost 5 bases, leaving 9 bases of the junction unmatched.

In this sample, this clonotype turned up a few times. The rearrangement links TRBV18 to TRBJ1-6, with D hard to call. This CDR3 spans 17 amino acids. V was pared by 6 bases and J by 7 bases, with 22 bases between. Germline loops: CDR1 KGHSH, CDR2 LQKENI. In nucleotides, the CDR3 is TGTGCCAGCTCGCCGAAAGGACTTACACATTGGAATTCACCCCTCCACTTT. Its translation is CASSPKGLTHWNSPLHF.

This sequence joins TRBV28 and TRBJ2-7, with D possibly TRBD1 on 5 matching bases. CDR3 size: 14 residues. In germline, CDR1 is MDHEN, CDR2 SYDVKM. V lost 6 bases, J lost 9 bases, and 21 bases lay in between. Here the CDR3 DNA reads TGTGCCAGCAGCTCCGACAGTTCGGCGAGGTGGCAGTACTTC. Residues: CASSSDSSARWQYF.

This clonotype came up a few times. A much larger clone lies a single base off, so this may be a read error. V usage is TRBV20-1 and J usage is TRBJ2-1; D remains ambiguous. Per germline, CDR1 DFQATT and CDR2 SNEGSKA (reference sequence). With 3 bases removed from V and 8 bases from J, the gap between germline ends came to 5 bases. CDR3 size: 10 residues. This CDR3 reads CSARDHEQFF. CDR3 bases: TGCAGTGCTAGGGACCATGAGCAGTTCTTC.

This chain links TRBV6-6 with TRBJ2-5; no firm D call. CDR1 is MNHNY and CDR2 is SVGAGI in the germline V gene (reference sequence). Trimming removed 2 bases from V and 5 bases from J, with 6 bases in between. The CDR3 totals 12 residues. The CDR3 bases are TGTGCCAGCAGTTACGCTGAGGAGACCCAGTACTTC. It specifies CASSYAEETQYF.

This clonotype was detected only a few times. The chain is built from TRBV5-6 and TRBJ2-3; D may be TRBD2 (6 bases). Germline CDR1 and CDR2: SGHDT and YYEEEE. The CDR3 has 14 amino acids. The V gene lost 3 bases and the J gene lost 3 bases, with 11 bases spanning the gap. As DNA, the CDR3 is TGTGCCAGCAGCTACGGGACTTCGACAGATACGCAGTATTTT. Protein: CASSYGTSTDTQYF.

The rearrangement joins TRBV3-1 to TRBJ1-1, with D perhaps TRBD1 (5 bases). This CDR3 is 12 amino acids long. From germline, CDR1 is LGHDT and CDR2 YNNKEL (reference sequence). Trimming removed 3 bases from V and 7 bases from J, with 9 bases in between. CDR3 DNA: TGTGCCAGCAGCCAGATCGGGGGTGAAGCTTTCTTT. It codes for CASSQIGGEAFF.

The V and J genes are TRBV9 and TRBJ1-6; 7 nucleotides agree with TRBD1. The J segment lost 7 bases and the V segment lost 4 bases, leaving 8 bases of the junction unmatched. The CDR3 has 15 residues. Germline V lookup: CDR1 SGDLS, CDR2 YYNGEE. CDR3 protein: CASSRGGTLNSPLHF. Written as DNA, the CDR3 is TGTGCCAGCAGCAGAGGGGGCACCTTAAATTCACCCCTCCACTTT.

The V and J genes are TRBV20-1 and TRBJ2-1; the D is unclear. Germline assignment: CDR1 DFQATT and CDR2 SNEGSKA (reference sequence). The CDR3 is 12 residues long. Trimming removed 3 bases at V and 7 bases at J, with 10 bases between. The CDR3 region is CSASPTANEQFF. The CDR3 nucleotides read TGCAGTGCTAGTCCGACGGCAAATGAGCAGTTCTTC.

The table lists this clonotype with many counts. The CDR3 loop is CSVGRGGETQYF. The CDR3 coding sequence is TGCAGCGTTGGGAGGGGCGGGGAGACCCAGTACTTC. V gene TRBV29-1 combines with J gene TRBJ2-5, with D possibly matching TRBD2 (6 bases). V dropped 4 bases and J dropped 5 bases, with 11 bases sitting between them. CDR1 is SQVTM and CDR2 is ANQGSEA in the germline V gene. This CDR3 has 12 amino acids.

The CDR3 reads CAGRRRLSQPQHF. CDR3 sequence (DNA): TGTGCCGGACGGAGGAGGCTTAGTCAGCCCCAGCATTTT. This chain connects TRBV2 to TRBJ1-5; D gene unclear. Trimming removed 11 bases at V and 6 bases at J, with 17 bases between. The CDR3 covers 13 residues. CDR1 and CDR2 (germline): SNHLY, FYNNEI.

The gene calls are TRBV14 and TRBJ2-3; D unclear. V was cut by 0 bases and J by 6 bases, with 4 bases left in between. Looked up from germline, CDR1 is SGHDN and CDR2 is FVKESK. This CDR3 is 12 amino acids long. CDR3 amino acids: CASSQDVDTQYF. The CDR3 region has the DNA TGTGCCAGCAGCCAAGATGTGGATACGCAGTATTTT.

This clonotype was counted a few times. The chain combines TRBV20-1 with TRBJ2-3; no clear D gene. The V gene's germline CDR1 is DFQATT and CDR2 SNEGSKA (reference sequence). The CDR3 sequence is 14 residues long. V lost 0 bases, J lost 4 bases, and 11 bases lay in between. CDR3 nucleotides: TGCAGTGCTAGAGATCACATATCAGCAGATACGCAGTATTTT. Residues: CSARDHISADTQYF.

For the CDR3, the DNA is TGTGCCATCAGCGAAAGGACGGAGGGGATAGCGAACACCGGGGAGCTGTTTTTT. Its translation: CAISERTEGIANTGELFF. The chain combines TRBV10-3 with TRBJ2-2, with D possibly being TRBD2 (6 bases). Germline V lookup: CDR1 ENHRY, CDR2 SYGVKD. The CDR3 loop spans 18 amino acids. Trimming removed 6 bases from V and 0 bases from J, with 20 bases in between.

This clonotype was detected only a few times. The chain combines TRBV7-9 with TRBJ1-2, with unresolved D. This CDR3 region has 16 residues. Germline-derived CDR1 and CDR2 are SEHNR and FQNEAQ (reference sequence). Trimming took 5 bases from V and 0 from J, leaving 16 bases between them. Written as DNA, the CDR3 is TGTGCCAGCAGCCCCCACCGGACCGACGCTAACTATGGCTACACCTTC. This gives the protein CASSPHRTDANYGYTF. Full variable domain (outside the CDR3, taken from reference TRBV7-9 and TRBJ1-2): DTGVSQNPRHKITKRGQNVTFRCDPISEHNRLYWYRQTLGQGPEFLTYFQNEAQLEKSRLLSDRFSAERPKGSFSTLEIQRTEQGDSAMYLCASSPHRTDANYGYTFGSGTRLTVV.

This clonotype was found many times. The rearrangement uses TRBV30 and TRBJ2-7; D remains unclear. CDR1 and CDR2 from the germline V gene are GTSNPN and SVGIG (reference sequence). This CDR3 contains 11 residues. Trimming removed 0 bases from V and 4 bases from J, with 4 bases in between. The CDR3 DNA reads as TGTGCCTGGAGTGTACGATACGAGCAGTACTTC. Protein: CAWSVRYEQYF.

This clonotype has just a few counts. V gene TRBV14 combines with J gene TRBJ2-1; TRBD2 agrees at 13 bases. Trimming took 8 bases from V and 15 from J; bases not matched to a gene: 13. The CDR3 contains 14 residues. Germline V gives CDR1 SGHDN, CDR2 FVKESK. CDR3: CASQLAGGPYSRFF. In DNA, the CDR3 is TGTGCCAGCCAACTAGCGGGAGGGCCCTACTCTAGGTTCTTC.

This clonotype has more than one count but fewer than ten. V is TRBV6-5 and J is TRBJ2-5, with a possible D match to TRBD2 (6 bases). The V end lost 0 bases, the J end lost 0 bases, and 17 bases lay between the germline ends. CDR1 is MNHEY, CDR2 SVGAGI, per germline. There are 18 residues in the CDR3. This CDR3 reads CASSYSRLAQLYQETQYF. The CDR3 DNA is TGTGCCAGCAGTTACTCGAGGCTAGCGCAACTGTACCAAGAGACCCAGTACTTC.